The 18 T cell receptor beta chains presented below share a single source sample, sequenced in a study of chemoradiotherapy in HPV16-positive cancers. Using immunoSEQ multiplex PCR, the repertoire was profiled, and TCRdb retains in-frame clones only, with some absent. The data contain several thousand clones, more than 85% of them seen just once; the ten biggest clones take up 2% to 2.5%. Sequenced material: tumor tissue, taken from a patient who underwent chemoradiotherapy. Receptors originate from a human donor with HPV-associated anogenital cancer.

The rearrangement links TRBV19 to TRBJ1-5; D call uncertain. The CDR3 is made up of 13 amino acids. V lost 4 bases to trimming and J lost 6 bases, with 10 bases between them. Germline CDR1 and CDR2: LNHDA and SQIVND (reference sequence). The CDR3 reads CASSTSRGQPQHF. The CDR3 coding sequence is TGTGCCAGTAGTACCTCCCGCGGTCAGCCCCAGCATTTT.

The chain uses TRBV30 and TRBJ2-1; TRBD1 aligns across 7 bases. Germline values: CDR1 GTSNPN, CDR2 SVGIG (reference sequence). CDR3 length: 13 residues. The V segment lost 2 bases and the J segment 4 bases; nucleotides outside the gene matches: 2. The CDR3 DNA reads TGTGCCTGGAGTTCGGACAGGTACAATGAGCAGTTCTTC. Its protein is CAWSSDRYNEQFF.

The chain recombines TRBV30 with TRBJ2-3, with a weak D call TRBD2 (6 bases). This CDR3 comprises 13 residues. V lost 0 bases and J 4 bases, leaving 8 bases between the germline ends. Germline loops: CDR1 GTSNPN, CDR2 SVGIG (reference sequence). CDR3 nucleotide sequence: TGTGCCTGGAGTGTCAGGGAGGCAGATACGCAGTATTTT. This sequence encodes CAWSVREADTQYF. The whole variable domain, filled in from reference TRBV30 and TRBJ2-3, reads SQTIHQWPATLVQPVGSPLSLECTVEGTSNPNLYWYRQAAGRGLQLLFYSVGIGQISSEVPQNLSASRPQDRQFILSSKKLLLSDSGFYLCAWSVREADTQYFGPGTRLTVL.

The chain uses TRBV10-3 and TRBJ1-1; TRBD1 is a possible D gene (6 bases). The CDR3 covers 14 residues. Germline V gene data show CDR1 as ENHRY and CDR2 as SYGVKD. V was cut by 4 bases and J by 5 bases, with 14 bases left in between. The CDR3 reads CAISAGHQGTEAFF. CDR3 bases: TGTGCCATCAGTGCCGGCCATCAGGGGACTGAAGCTTTCTTT.

The chain couples TRBV5-1 to TRBJ2-3, with 7 bases lining up with TRBD2. This CDR3 is 15 amino acids long. The ends lost 0 bases at V and 0 bases at J; junction bases unmatched: 1. In germline, CDR1 is SGHRS, CDR2 YFSETQ. In DNA form, the CDR3 reads TGCGCCAGCAGCTTGGGGGGACTAAGCACAGATACGCAGTATTTT. Translating it yields CASSLGGLSTDTQYF.

CDR3 residues: CASSRNTGELFF. DNA of the CDR3: TGTGCCAGCAGCCGAAACACCGGGGAGCTGTTTTTT. The chain joins TRBV7-2 to TRBJ2-2; D is unclear. Germline V gene data show CDR1 as SGHTA and CDR2 as FQGNSA. V was cut by 5 bases and J by 2 bases, with 3 bases left in between. This CDR3 comprises 12 residues.

This clone rates as large. The J gene is TRBJ1-6, the V gene TRBV9; D is uncertain. Trimming shortened V by 4 bases and J by 19 bases, and 21 bases separated the two germline ends. CDR3 length: 13 residues. CDR1 is SGDLS and CDR2 is YYNGEE in the germline V gene. CDR3 amino acids: CASSQSPDHPPHF. In DNA, the CDR3 is TGTGCCAGCAGCCAGAGCCCGGATCACCCCCCTCACTTT.

This sequence joins TRBV2 and TRBJ2-1; 9 bases match TRBD1. This CDR3 contains 13 residues. J was trimmed by 8 bases and V by 5 bases; bases with no gene match: 4. CDR1 SNHLY and CDR2 FYNNEI come from the germline V gene. This chain's CDR3 is CASSTDRGDEQFF. CDR3 DNA: TGTGCCAGCAGTACAGACAGGGGGGATGAGCAGTTCTTC.

The V gene is TRBV9, the J gene TRBJ2-1; tentative D call: TRBD2 (7 bases). Trimming shortened V by 0 bases and J by 2 bases, and 9 bases separated the two germline ends. The length of the CDR3 is 15 residues. Germline lookup yields CDR1 SGDLS and CDR2 YYNGEE. The CDR3 DNA sequence: TGTGCCAGCAGCGTAGGGGGGGGCCCCTACAATGAGCAGTTCTTC. It translates to CASSVGGGPYNEQFF.

This clone has only a few counts. The chain is built from TRBV5-4 and TRBJ1-3; D remains unclear. The CDR3 spans 15 residues. V dropped 1 base and J dropped 6 bases, with 14 bases sitting between them. Germline CDR1 reads SGHNT; CDR2 reads YYREEE (reference sequence). The CDR3 nucleotides read TGTGCCAGCAGCTTGCCGCCCGTTTCCTTAAACACCATATATTTT. Its protein product is CASSLPPVSLNTIYF.

The gene calls are TRBV29-1 and TRBJ2-5; TRBD2 agrees at 9 bases. In germline, CDR1 is SQVTM, CDR2 ANQGSEA. The CDR3 length is 11 residues. Losses at the gene ends were 7 bases for V and 5 bases for J; bases not matched to a gene: 2. CDR3 in amino acids: CSGGGEETQYF. In DNA form, the CDR3 reads TGCAGCGGCGGGGGGGAGGAGACCCAGTACTTC.

The chain links TRBV5-1 to TRBJ1-2, with 10 positions matching TRBD1. Germline loops: CDR1 SGHRS, CDR2 YFSETQ. V lost 4 bases and J lost 0; bases outside the gene matches: 6. The CDR3 runs to 16 residues. The CDR3 bases are TGCGCCAGCAGCGGGGGGACAGGGGCAGCTAACTATGGCTACACCTTC. Amino acid sequence: CASSGGTGAANYGYTF.

The V and J genes are TRBV7-9 and TRBJ1-1, with TRBD1 as a possible D gene (6 bases). V dropped 3 bases and J dropped 11 bases, with 16 bases sitting between them. CDR1 SEHNR and CDR2 FQNEAQ come from the germline V gene (reference sequence). The CDR3 runs to 13 residues. The CDR3 spells CASSFDTGYGAFF. The CDR3 bases are TGTGCCAGCAGCTTTGACACAGGGTATGGCGCTTTCTTT.

The chain has TRBV5-1 and TRBJ2-3; D may be TRBD1 (5 bases). Germline CDR1 and CDR2: SGHRS and YFSETQ. The length of the CDR3 is 13 residues. Trimming removed 6 bases at V and 2 bases at J, with 10 bases between. The DNA for the CDR3 is TGCGCCAGCACAAGACAGTACACAGATACGCAGTATTTT. It codes for CASTRQYTDTQYF.

Details on this clone: Its ends do not fully match the called genes, so a read error is possible. This rearrangement joins TRBV7-7 to TRBJ2-7; 7 bases fit TRBD2. Germline V gene sequence: CDR1 SSHAT, CDR2 FNYEAQ (reference sequence). CDR3 length: 15 residues. As DNA, the CDR3 is TGTGCTAGCAGCTTAGCTCATGGGCGGGAGTACGAGCAGTACTTC. The encoded protein is CASSLAHGREYEQYF.

The J gene is TRBJ1-2, the V gene TRBV28; possibly TRBD1 for D (5 bases). V was cut by 1 base and J by 5 bases, with 11 bases left in between. Germline V CDR1 and CDR2: MDHEN, SYDVKM. The CDR3 runs 14 residues. CDR3 nucleotides: TGTGCCAGCAGTTTATCGGCCAGGGTTTATGGCTACACCTTC. Encoded protein: CASSLSARVYGYTF.

The CDR3 reads CASRLFGRTGELFF. The CDR3 DNA sequence: TGTGCCAGCAGGCTCTTTGGGAGAACCGGGGAGCTGTTTTTT. This sequence joins TRBV27 and TRBJ2-2; D may be TRBD2 (5 bases). Germline CDR1 is MNHEY and CDR2 is SMNVEV (reference sequence). Trimming removed 6 bases from V and 5 bases from J, with 13 bases in between. The CDR3 contains 14 residues.

The count of this clone is one. CDR3 amino acids: CASSGKANRDSEQYF. CDR3 coding DNA: TGTGCCAGCAGCGGTAAGGCTAACCGGGACTCAGAGCAGTACTTC. V gene TRBV11-2 combines with J gene TRBJ2-7; the D gene is possibly TRBD2 (6 bases). Germline loops: CDR1 SGHAT, CDR2 FQNNGV. Trimming pared 5 bases from V and 7 bases from J, leaving 21 bases between. The CDR3 covers 15 residues.